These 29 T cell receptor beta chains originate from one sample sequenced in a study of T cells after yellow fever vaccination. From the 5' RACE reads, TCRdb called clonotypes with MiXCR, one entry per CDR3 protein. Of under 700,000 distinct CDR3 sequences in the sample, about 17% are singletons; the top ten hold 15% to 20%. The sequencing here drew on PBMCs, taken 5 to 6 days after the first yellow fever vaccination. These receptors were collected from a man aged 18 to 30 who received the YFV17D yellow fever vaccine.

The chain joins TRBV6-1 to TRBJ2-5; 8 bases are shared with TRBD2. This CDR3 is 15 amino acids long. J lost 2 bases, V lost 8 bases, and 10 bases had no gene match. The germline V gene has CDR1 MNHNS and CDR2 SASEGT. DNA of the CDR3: TGTGCCAGCTCGGAAGCGGGGGCCGCTCAAGAGACCCAGTACTTC. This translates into CASSEAGAAQETQYF.

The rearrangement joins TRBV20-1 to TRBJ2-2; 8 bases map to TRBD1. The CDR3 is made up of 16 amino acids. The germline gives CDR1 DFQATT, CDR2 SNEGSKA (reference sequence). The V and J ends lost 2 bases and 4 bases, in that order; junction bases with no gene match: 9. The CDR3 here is CSARHWTGSTTGELFF. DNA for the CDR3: TGCAGTGCTAGACATTGGACAGGGAGCACCACCGGGGAGCTGTTTTTT.

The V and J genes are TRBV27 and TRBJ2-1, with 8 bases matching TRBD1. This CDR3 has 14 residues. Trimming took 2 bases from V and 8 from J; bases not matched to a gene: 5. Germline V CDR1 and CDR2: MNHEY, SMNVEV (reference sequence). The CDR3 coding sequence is TGTGCCAGCAGTTTAAAGGCAGGGGGCTATGAGCAGTTCTTC. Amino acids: CASSLKAGGYEQFF.

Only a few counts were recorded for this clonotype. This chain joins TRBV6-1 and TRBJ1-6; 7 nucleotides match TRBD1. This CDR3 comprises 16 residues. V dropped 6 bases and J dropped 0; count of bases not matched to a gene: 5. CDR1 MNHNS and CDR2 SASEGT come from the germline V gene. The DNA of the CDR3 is TGTGCCAGCAGCGGGGACAGAGCCTCCTATAATTCACCCCTCCACTTT. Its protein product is CASSGDRASYNSPLHF.

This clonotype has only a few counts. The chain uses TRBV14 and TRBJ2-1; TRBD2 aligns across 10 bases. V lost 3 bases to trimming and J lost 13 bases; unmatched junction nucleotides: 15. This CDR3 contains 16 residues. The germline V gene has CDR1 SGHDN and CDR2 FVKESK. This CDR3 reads CASSQDLSTSGVSQFF. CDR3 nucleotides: TGTGCCAGCAGCCAGGACCTAAGCACTAGCGGGGTTTCTCAGTTCTTC.

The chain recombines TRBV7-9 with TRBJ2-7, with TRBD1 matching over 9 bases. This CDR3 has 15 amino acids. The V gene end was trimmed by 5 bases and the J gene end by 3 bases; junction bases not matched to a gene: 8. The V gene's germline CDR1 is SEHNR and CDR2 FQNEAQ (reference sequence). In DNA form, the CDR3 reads TGTGCCAGCAGCAGGCCGGACAGGGGTTTCTACGAGCAGTACTTC. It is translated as CASSRPDRGFYEQYF.

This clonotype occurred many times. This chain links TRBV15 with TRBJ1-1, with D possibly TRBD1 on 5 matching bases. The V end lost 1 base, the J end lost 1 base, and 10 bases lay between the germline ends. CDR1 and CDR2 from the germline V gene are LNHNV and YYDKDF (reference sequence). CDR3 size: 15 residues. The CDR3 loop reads CATSRGAGGNTEAFF. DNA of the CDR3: TGTGCCACCAGCAGAGGGGCCGGGGGGAACACTGAAGCTTTCTTT.

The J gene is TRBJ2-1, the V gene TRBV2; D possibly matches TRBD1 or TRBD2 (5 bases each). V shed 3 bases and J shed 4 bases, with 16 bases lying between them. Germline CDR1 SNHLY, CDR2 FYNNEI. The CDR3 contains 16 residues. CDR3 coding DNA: TGTGCCAGCAGTGATTGGTCCGGGACGGAATACAATGAGCAGTTCTTC. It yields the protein CASSDWSGTEYNEQFF.

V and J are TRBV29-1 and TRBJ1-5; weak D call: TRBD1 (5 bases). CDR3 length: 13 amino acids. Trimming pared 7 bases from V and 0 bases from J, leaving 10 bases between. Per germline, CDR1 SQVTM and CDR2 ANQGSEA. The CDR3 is CSGGTYSNQPQHF. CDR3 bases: TGCAGCGGGGGGACCTATAGCAATCAGCCCCAGCATTTT.

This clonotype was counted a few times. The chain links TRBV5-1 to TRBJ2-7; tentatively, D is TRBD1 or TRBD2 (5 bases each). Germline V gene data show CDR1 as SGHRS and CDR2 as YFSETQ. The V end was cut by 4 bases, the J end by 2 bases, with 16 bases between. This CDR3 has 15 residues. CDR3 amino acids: CASSPGAEPTYEQYF. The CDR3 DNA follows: TGCGCCAGCAGCCCCGGGGCCGAACCGACCTACGAGCAGTACTTC.

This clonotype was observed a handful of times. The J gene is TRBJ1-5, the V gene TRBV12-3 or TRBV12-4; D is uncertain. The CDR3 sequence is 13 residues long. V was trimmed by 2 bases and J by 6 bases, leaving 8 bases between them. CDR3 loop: CASSLRGPQPQHF. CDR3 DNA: TGTGCCAGCAGTTTACGAGGTCCTCAGCCCCAGCATTTT.

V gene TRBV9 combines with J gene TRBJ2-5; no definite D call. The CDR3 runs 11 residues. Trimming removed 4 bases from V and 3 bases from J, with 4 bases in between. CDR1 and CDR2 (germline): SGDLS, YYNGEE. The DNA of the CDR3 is TGTGCCAGCAGCAAGAAAGAGACCCAGTACTTC. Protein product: CASSKKETQYF.

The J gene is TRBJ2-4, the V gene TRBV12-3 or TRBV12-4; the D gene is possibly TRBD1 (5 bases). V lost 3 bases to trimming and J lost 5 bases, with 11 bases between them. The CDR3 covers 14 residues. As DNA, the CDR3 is TGTGCCAGCAGTTTTGGGGCTGGGGAAAACATTCAGTACTTC. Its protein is CASSFGAGENIQYF.

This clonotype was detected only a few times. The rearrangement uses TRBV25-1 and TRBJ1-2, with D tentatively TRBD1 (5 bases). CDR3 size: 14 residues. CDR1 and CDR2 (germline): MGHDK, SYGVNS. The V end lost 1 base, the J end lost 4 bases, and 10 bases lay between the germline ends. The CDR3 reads CASSEWAGPYGYTF. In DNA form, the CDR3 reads TGTGCCAGCAGTGAATGGGCAGGGCCCTATGGCTACACCTTC.

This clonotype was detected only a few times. CDR3 amino acids: CASSFHDKKDGYTF. CDR3 coding DNA: TGCGCCAGCAGCTTTCACGACAAGAAGGATGGCTACACCTTC. The chain recombines TRBV5-1 with TRBJ1-2; D unresolved. The CDR3 consists of 14 residues. V was pared by 2 bases and J by 6 bases, with 14 bases between. The V gene's germline CDR1 is SGHRS and CDR2 YFSETQ.

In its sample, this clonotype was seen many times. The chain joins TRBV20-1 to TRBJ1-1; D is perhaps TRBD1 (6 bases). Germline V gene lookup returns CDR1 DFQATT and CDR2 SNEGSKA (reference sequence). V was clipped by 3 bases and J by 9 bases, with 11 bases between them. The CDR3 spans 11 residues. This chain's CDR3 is CSARGGLQAFF. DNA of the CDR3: TGCAGTGCTAGGGGGGGGCTCCAAGCTTTCTTT.

The CDR3 region is CASSQDPGTENTEAFF. In nucleotides, the CDR3 is TGCGCCAGCAGCCAAGATCCCGGGACAGAGAACACTGAAGCTTTCTTT. The chain joins TRBV4-1 to TRBJ1-1; 7 bases map to TRBD1. J gave up 1 base and V 0 bases, and 5 bases lay outside the gene matches. The CDR3 totals 16 residues. Germline V gene sequence: CDR1 MGHRA, CDR2 YSYEKL.

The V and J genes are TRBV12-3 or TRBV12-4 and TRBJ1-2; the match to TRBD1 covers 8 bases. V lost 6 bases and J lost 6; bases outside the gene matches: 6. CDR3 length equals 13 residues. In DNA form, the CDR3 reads TGTGCCAGCAGCCCCTGGACAGGGCATGGCTACACCTTC. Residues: CASSPWTGHGYTF.

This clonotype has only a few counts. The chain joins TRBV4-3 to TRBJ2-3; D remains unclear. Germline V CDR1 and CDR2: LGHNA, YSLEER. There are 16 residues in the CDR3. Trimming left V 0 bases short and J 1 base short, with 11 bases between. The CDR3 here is CASSQDGSSGTDTQYF. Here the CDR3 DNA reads TGCGCCAGCAGCCAAGATGGGTCCTCGGGCACAGATACGCAGTATTTT.

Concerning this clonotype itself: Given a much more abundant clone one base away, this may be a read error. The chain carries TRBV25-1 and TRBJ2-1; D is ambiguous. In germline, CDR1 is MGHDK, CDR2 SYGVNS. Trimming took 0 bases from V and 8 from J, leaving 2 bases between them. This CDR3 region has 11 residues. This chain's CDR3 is CASSEYDEQFF. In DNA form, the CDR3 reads TGTGCCAGCAGTGAATATGATGAGCAGTTCTTC.

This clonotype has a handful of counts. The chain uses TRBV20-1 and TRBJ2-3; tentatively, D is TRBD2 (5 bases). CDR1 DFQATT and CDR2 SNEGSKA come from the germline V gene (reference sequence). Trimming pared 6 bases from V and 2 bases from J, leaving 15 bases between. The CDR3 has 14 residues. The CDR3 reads CSAVPTGITDTQYF. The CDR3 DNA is TGCAGTGCCGTCCCCACCGGGATCACAGATACGCAGTATTTT.

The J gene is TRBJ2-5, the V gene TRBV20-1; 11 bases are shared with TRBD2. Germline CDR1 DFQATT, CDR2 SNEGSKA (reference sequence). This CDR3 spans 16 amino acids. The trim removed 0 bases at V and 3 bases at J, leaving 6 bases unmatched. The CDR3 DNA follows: TGCAGTGCTAGAGATGAGAGACTAGCGGGGAAAGAGACCCAGTACTTC. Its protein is CSARDERLAGKETQYF.

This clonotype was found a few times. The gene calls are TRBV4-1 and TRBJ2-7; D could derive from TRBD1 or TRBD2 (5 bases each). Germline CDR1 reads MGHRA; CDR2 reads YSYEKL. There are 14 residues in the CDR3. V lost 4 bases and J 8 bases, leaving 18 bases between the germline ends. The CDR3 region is CASSRQESRDQQYF. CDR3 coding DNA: TGCGCCAGCAGCCGACAAGAATCTAGGGACCAGCAGTACTTC.

CDR3 sequence (DNA): TGTGCCAGCACCATGGGACAGGGGAACTACAATGAGCAGTTCTTC. Translated, it gives CASTMGQGNYNEQFF. The genes are TRBV12-3 or TRBV12-4 and TRBJ2-1; 10 positions match TRBD1. V shed 7 bases, J shed 3 bases, and the junction held 6 bases outside the gene matches. The CDR3 loop spans 15 amino acids.

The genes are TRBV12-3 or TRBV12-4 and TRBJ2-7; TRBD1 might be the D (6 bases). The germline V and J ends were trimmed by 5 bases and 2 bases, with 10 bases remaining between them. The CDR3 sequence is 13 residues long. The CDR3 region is CASSPQGPYEQYF. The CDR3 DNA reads TGTGCCAGCAGTCCACAGGGTCCCTACGAGCAGTACTTC.

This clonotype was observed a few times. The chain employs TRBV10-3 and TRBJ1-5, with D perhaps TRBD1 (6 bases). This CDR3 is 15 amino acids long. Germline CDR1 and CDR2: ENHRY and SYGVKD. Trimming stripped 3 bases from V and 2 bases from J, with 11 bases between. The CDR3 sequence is CAISDWGRRNQPQHF. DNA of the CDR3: TGTGCCATCAGTGATTGGGGGCGTCGCAATCAGCCCCAGCATTTT.

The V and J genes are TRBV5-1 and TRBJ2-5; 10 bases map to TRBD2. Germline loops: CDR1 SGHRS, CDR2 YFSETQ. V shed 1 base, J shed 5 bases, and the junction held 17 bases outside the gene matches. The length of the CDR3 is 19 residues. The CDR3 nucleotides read TGCGCCAGCAGCTTGATCCCCACCTTAACTAGCGGGGTTGCGGAGACCCAGTACTTC. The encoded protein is CASSLIPTLTSGVAETQYF. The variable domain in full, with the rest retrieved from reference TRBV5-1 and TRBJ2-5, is KAGVTQTPRYLIKTRGQQVTLSCSPISGHRSVSWYQQTPGQGLQFLFEYFSETQRNKGNFPGRFSGRQFSNSRSEMNVSTLELGDSALYLCASSLIPTLTSGVAETQYFGPGTRLLVL.

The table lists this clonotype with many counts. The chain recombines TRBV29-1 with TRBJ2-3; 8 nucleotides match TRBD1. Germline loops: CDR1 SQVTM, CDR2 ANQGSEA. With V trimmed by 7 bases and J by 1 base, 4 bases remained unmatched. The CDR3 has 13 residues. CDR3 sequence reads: CSGSGQGTDTQYF. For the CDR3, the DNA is TGCAGCGGGTCGGGACAGGGCACAGATACGCAGTATTTT.

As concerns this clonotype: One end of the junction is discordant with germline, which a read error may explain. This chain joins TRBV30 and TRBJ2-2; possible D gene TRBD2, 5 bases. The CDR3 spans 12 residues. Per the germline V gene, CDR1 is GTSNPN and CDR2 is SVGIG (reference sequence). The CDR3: CAWVGQAGEMFF. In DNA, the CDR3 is TGTGCCTGGGTCGGGCAGGCCGGGGAGATGTTTTTT.